The entry below describes one TCR beta chain. As yet, its antigen is unknown. The sample originates from a study of cytomegalovirus exposure and HLA in healthy donors. Study overall: In terms of ancestry, the Caucasian-associated cluster contained roughly 81% of the 350 to 450 genotyped donors. Study conclusions and caveats: In a later analysis, across HLA loci, associated TCR counts were highest for DRB1, lowest for HLA-C. CMV antigen specificity was confirmed in vitro for three CMV-associated chains. What a later analysis reportedly showed was that an Asian-associated ancestry cluster had fewer N-insertions than the roughly 700-donor mean.

Use of 60 Vbeta and 13 Jbeta primers characterized the PCR. The assay was immunoSEQ multiplex PCR, and TCRdb's table has in-frame clones only and misses some. This table has 200,000 or so clones, around 83% appearing once. With V trimmed by 0 bases and J by 8 bases, 18 bases remained unmatched. The CDR3 has 19 amino acids. CDR1 and CDR2 from the germline V gene are MNHEY and SMNVEV (reference sequence). The source material was PBMCs. The clonotype was recovered from a girl aged 5 to 17 in good health and CMV-seronegative. The chain recombines TRBV27 with TRBJ1-2, with TRBD1 identical over 10 bases. CDR3 sequence (DNA): TGTGCCAGCAGTTTATCTCCCGCTCAATACCCGGGACAGGGGCCGGGCTACACCTTC. Its protein product is CASSLSPAQYPGQGPGYTF.